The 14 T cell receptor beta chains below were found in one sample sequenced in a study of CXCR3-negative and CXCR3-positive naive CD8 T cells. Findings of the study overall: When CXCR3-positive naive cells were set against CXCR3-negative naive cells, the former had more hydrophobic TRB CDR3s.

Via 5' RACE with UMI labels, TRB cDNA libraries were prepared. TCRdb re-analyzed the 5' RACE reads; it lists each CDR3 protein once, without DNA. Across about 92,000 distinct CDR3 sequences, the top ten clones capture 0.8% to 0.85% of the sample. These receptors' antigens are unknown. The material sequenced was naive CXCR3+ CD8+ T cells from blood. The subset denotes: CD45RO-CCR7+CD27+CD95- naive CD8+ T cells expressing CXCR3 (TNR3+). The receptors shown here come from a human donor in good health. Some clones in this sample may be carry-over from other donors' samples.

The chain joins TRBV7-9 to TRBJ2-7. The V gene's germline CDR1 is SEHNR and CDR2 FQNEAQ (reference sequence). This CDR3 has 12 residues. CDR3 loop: CASSYEFYEQYF.

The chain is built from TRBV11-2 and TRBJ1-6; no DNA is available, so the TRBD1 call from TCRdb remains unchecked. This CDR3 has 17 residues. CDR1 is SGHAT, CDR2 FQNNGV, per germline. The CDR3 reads CASSLDIWGSGDSPLHF.

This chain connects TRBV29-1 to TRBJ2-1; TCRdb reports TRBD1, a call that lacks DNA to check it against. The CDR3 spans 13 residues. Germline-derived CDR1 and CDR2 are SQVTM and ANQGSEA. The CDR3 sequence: CSVEEGTGVGQFF.

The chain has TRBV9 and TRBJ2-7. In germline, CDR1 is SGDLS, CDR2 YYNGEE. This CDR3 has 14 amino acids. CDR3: CASSVQEGTYEQYF.

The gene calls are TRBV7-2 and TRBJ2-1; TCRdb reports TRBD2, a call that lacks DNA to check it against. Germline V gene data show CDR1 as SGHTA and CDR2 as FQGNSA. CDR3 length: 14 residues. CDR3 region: CASRTSGRANEQFF.

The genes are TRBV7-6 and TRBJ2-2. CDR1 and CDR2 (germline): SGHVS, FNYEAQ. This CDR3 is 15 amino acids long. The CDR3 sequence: CASSSPGGATGELFF.

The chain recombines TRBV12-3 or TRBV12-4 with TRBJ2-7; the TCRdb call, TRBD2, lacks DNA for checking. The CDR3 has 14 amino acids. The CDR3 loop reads CASSFRYSTYEQYF.

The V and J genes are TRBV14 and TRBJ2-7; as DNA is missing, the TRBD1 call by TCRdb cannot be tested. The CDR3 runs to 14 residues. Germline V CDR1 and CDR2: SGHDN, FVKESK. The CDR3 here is CASSQDVGPYEQYF.

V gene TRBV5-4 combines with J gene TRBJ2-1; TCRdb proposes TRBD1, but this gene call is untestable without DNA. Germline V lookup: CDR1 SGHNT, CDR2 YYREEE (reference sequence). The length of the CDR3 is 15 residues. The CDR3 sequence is CASSLQGEVYNEQFF.

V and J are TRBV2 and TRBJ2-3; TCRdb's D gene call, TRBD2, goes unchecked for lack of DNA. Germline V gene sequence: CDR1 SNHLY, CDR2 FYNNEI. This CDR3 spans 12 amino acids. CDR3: CASLAPVGAQYF.

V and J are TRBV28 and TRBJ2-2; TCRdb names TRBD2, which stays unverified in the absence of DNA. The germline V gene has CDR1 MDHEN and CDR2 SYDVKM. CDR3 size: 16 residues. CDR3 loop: CASTPEGRINTGELFF.

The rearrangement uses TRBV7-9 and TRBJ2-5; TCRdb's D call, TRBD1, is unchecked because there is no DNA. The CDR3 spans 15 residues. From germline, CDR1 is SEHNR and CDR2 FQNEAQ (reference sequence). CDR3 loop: CASSGWDRGQETQYF.

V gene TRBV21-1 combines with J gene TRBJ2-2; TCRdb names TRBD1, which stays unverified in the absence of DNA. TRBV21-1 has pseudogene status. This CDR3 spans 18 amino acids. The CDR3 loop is CASSKPRGARENTGELFF.

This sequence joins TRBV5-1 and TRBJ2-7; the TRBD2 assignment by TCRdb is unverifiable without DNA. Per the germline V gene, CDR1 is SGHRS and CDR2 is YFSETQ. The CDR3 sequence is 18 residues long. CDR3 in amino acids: CASSLRTFGLADTYEQYF.